This TCR beta chain was identified in a study of T cell changes during pregnancy in multiple sclerosis. This CDR3 has 14 residues. Germline CDR1 and CDR2: SGHNT and YYREEE (reference sequence). Trimming removed 0 bases from V and 2 bases from J, with 7 bases in between. Generated by immunoSEQ multiplex PCR, the TCRdb table keeps only in-frame clones and is missing some. The sample shows fewer than 65,000 clones, just over 90% of them seen only once. This TCR came from a female donor with multiple sclerosis, enrolled in a pregnancy study. Specimen: peripheral blood, collected in the second trimester of pregnancy. This sequence joins TRBV5-4 and TRBJ2-3; possibly TRBD2 for D (5 bases). In nucleotides, the CDR3 is TGTGCCAGCAGCTTGGACGGGAACACAGATACGCAGTATTTT. This gives the protein CASSLDGNTDTQYF.